Here is one T cell receptor beta chain with its context. Its antigen is currently unknown. These data originate in a study of T cell responses to AZD1222 COVID-19 vaccine. Study-wide results and caveats: Mostly white British, mostly female donors; authors suggested clonal diversity may be underestimated. Spike-spanning, vaccine-associated CD4 TCRs were dominant at 160-218 and 743-854. Close to half of spike-specific TCRs reportedly recognize unmutated variant regions. Spike-specific TCR repertoires showed rising breadth and depth after two AZD1222 doses.

Generated by immunoSEQ multiplex PCR, the TCRdb table keeps only in-frame clones and is missing some. The sample includes about 140,000 clones, 90% to 95% seen only once; the top ten take approximately 12%. Germline CDR1 and CDR2: MNHEY and SMNVEV (reference sequence). The CDR3 consists of 14 residues. The J segment lost 2 bases and the V segment lost 4 bases, leaving 3 bases of the junction unmatched. The sample here was peripheral blood, taken after recovery from COVID-19. The chain recombines TRBV27 with TRBJ2-7, with 9 positions matching TRBD2. This clonotype was obtained from an adult who had recovered from COVID-19. The CDR3 sequence: CASSSSGEAYEQYF. The CDR3 DNA reads TGTGCCAGCAGTTCTAGCGGGGAAGCCTACGAGCAGTACTTC.